The 4 T cell receptor beta chains in this list originate from one sample, sequenced in a study of T cells in Graves' hyperthyroidism and ophthalmopathy. Authors of the study amplified TCR beta CDR3 regions from RNA transcripts. First-round RT-PCR targeting the TCR CDR3 was performed with the HTBI primer set. One entry per CDR3 protein, called by TCRdb with MiXCR from the multiplex PCR reads. Here the sample spans some 580,000 distinct CDR3 sequences, approximately 15% being singletons. The sample taken for sequencing was blood. The source is a middle-aged woman with Graves' ophthalmopathy.

This clonotype was seen at least ten times. The chain combines TRBV6-2 or TRBV6-3 with TRBJ2-7; the D gene is possibly TRBD2 (5 bases). Trimming left V 5 bases short and J 5 bases short, with 13 bases between. This CDR3 is 13 amino acids long. Germline CDR1 and CDR2: MNHEY and SVGEGT. The CDR3 DNA is TGTGCCAGCAGTCGAGGGAGCAACCACGAGCAGTACTTC. Encoded protein: CASSRGSNHEQYF.

This clonotype came up a few times. The V gene is TRBV29-1, the J gene TRBJ2-1; 8 positions match TRBD2. Unmatched junction bases numbered 8, after V lost 4 bases and J lost 3 bases. From germline, CDR1 is SQVTM and CDR2 ANQGSEA. CDR3 length: 15 residues. CDR3 coding DNA: TGCAGCGTTGGGGGCTCTACTAGCGGCTACAATGAGCAGTTCTTC. Its translation: CSVGGSTSGYNEQFF.

This rearrangement joins TRBV11-2 to TRBJ2-2, with D maybe TRBD1 (5 bases). Deletions cut 1 base from V and 1 base from J, with 13 bases between. In germline, CDR1 is SGHAT, CDR2 FQNNGV. This CDR3 contains 17 residues. CDR3: CASSLVLGQGNTGELFF. CDR3 nucleotide sequence: TGTGCCAGCAGCTTAGTACTCGGCCAGGGGAACACCGGGGAGCTGTTTTTT. The full variable domain, rest sourced from reference TRBV11-2 and TRBJ2-2, is EAGVAQSPRYKIIEKRQSVAFWCNPISGHATLYWYQQILGQGPKLLIQFQNNGVVDDSQLPKDRFSAERLKGVDSTLKIQPAKLEDSAVYLCASSLVLGQGNTGELFFGEGSRLTVL.

In its sample, this clonotype was seen many times. The chain combines TRBV11-2 with TRBJ1-2; tentatively, D is TRBD1 (5 bases). With 5 bases removed from V and 4 bases from J, the gap between germline ends came to 20 bases. Per germline, CDR1 SGHAT and CDR2 FQNNGV. This CDR3 region has 16 residues. In DNA, the CDR3 is TGTGCCAGCAGCCAAGACCCCGCCGCGGGACCCTATGGCTACACCTTC. As protein: CASSQDPAAGPYGYTF.